The 13 T cell receptor beta chains below come from one sample, sequenced in a study of PD-1 blockade in mismatch repair-deficient tumors. Method: immunoSEQ multiplex PCR; TCRdb's copy keeps in-frame clones and lacks some. The table includes roughly 79,000 clones, about four fifths detected once. The sequenced sample was peripheral blood, obtained 44 weeks after starting pembrolizumab. The receptors here all came from an adult with mismatch repair-deficient cancer.

The V gene is TRBV2, the J gene TRBJ1-3; a possible D gene is TRBD1 (5 bases). The germline V gene has CDR1 SNHLY and CDR2 FYNNEI. The V and J ends lost 5 bases and 0 bases respectively, with 11 bases between them. There are 15 residues in the CDR3. CDR3 sequence (DNA): TGTGCCAGCAGTAGACAGCAAAGCTCTGGAAACACCATATATTTT. Protein: CASSRQQSSGNTIYF.

This clone appeared a single time. The rearrangement joins TRBV5-1 to TRBJ2-2; a weak D match, TRBD2 (6 bases). The V and J ends lost 4 bases and 3 bases respectively, with 16 bases between them. Looked up from germline, CDR1 is SGHRS and CDR2 is YFSETQ. The CDR3 runs 16 residues. This CDR3 reads CASSARDGGYTGELFF. CDR3 in DNA: TGCGCCAGCAGCGCCCGGGACGGGGGTTACACCGGGGAGCTGTTTTTT. Variable domain in full (rest from reference TRBV5-1 and TRBJ2-2): KAGVTQTPRYLIKTRGQQVTLSCSPISGHRSVSWYQQTPGQGLQFLFEYFSETQRNKGNFPGRFSGRQFSNSRSEMNVSTLELGDSALYLCASSARDGGYTGELFFGEGSRLTVL.

The V and J genes are TRBV27 and TRBJ2-1, with 10 positions matching TRBD1. The CDR3 runs to 13 residues. Germline V gene sequence: CDR1 MNHEY, CDR2 SMNVEV (reference sequence). V lost 3 bases to trimming and J lost 11 bases; unmatched junction nucleotides: 4. The CDR3 is CASSFRTGGQQFF. In nucleotides, the CDR3 is TGTGCCAGCAGTTTCCGGACAGGGGGGCAGCAGTTCTTC.

This sequence joins TRBV5-4 and TRBJ2-5, with D perhaps being TRBD1 or TRBD2 (5 bases each). The germline CDR1 and CDR2 sequences are SGHNT and YYREEE (reference sequence). V lost 3 bases to trimming and J lost 4 bases, with 13 bases between them. CDR3 length: 14 amino acids. CDR3 DNA: TGTGCCAGCAGCTCCCCCTTGGGGGTAGAGACCCAGTACTTC. It codes for CASSSPLGVETQYF.

The gene calls are TRBV7-9 and TRBJ1-4, with D perhaps TRBD1 (5 bases). The CDR3 loop spans 14 amino acids. Trimming pared 3 bases from V and 3 bases from J, leaving 8 bases between. The germline gives CDR1 SEHNR, CDR2 FQNEAQ (reference sequence). The CDR3 here is CASSFQGANEKLFF. The CDR3 nucleotides read TGTGCCAGCAGCTTCCAGGGAGCTAATGAAAAACTGTTTTTT.

V gene TRBV7-8 combines with J gene TRBJ1-5; D unclear. V shed 4 bases and J shed 4 bases, with 20 bases lying between them. Germline assignment: CDR1 SGHVS and CDR2 FQNEAQ. This CDR3 comprises 17 residues. The CDR3 is CASSYKDGRVGNQPQHF. CDR3 nucleotide sequence: TGTGCCAGCAGCTACAAGGACGGACGGGTGGGGAATCAGCCCCAGCATTTT.

V is TRBV2 and J is TRBJ2-1; TRBD2 matches at 8 bases. The V segment lost 2 bases and the J segment 12 bases; nucleotides outside the gene matches: 15. The CDR3 covers 16 residues. From germline, CDR1 is SNHLY and CDR2 FYNNEI. Here the CDR3 DNA reads TGTGCCAGCAGTGAACGTCAGCGGGAGAATGTGGGTGGGCAGTTCTTC. Its protein product is CASSERQRENVGGQFF. The variable domain in full, with the rest retrieved from reference TRBV2 and TRBJ2-1, is EPEVTQTPSHQVTQMGQEVILRCVPISNHLYFYWYRQILGQKVEFLVSFYNNEISEKSEIFDDQFSVERPDGSNFTLKIRSTKLEDSAMYFCASSERQRENVGGQFFGPGTRLTVL.

The chain is built from TRBV6-6 and TRBJ2-7, with 11 bases that match TRBD2. With 8 bases clipped from V and 1 base from J, the junction kept 7 bases outside the gene matches. CDR3 size: 15 residues. Germline lookup yields CDR1 MNHNY and CDR2 SVGAGI (reference sequence). The CDR3 sequence is CASRRGLADSYEQYF. For the CDR3, the DNA is TGTGCCAGCCGAAGGGGACTAGCGGATTCCTACGAGCAGTACTTC.

By share, this clone counts as medium-sized. J is TRBJ1-5 and V is TRBV6-1; D is unresolved. The CDR3 consists of 13 residues. Trimming stripped 1 base from V and 7 bases from J, with 8 bases between. The germline CDR1 and CDR2 sequences are MNHNS and SASEGT. The CDR3 DNA sequence: TGTGCCAGCAGTGAAGGGGTTGGGCAGCCCCAGCATTTT. Its protein is CASSEGVGQPQHF.

The chain carries TRBV7-8 and TRBJ1-3, with D possibly being TRBD1 (5 bases). This CDR3 comprises 18 residues. In germline, CDR1 is SGHVS, CDR2 FQNEAQ. V lost 2 bases and J lost 2, with 19 bases in between. DNA for the CDR3: TGTGCCAGCAGCTTATCGGCACGTCGTTTGACAGCTGGAAACACCATATATTTT. This codes for CASSLSARRLTAGNTIYF.

This clone appeared a single time. The chain has TRBV4-1 and TRBJ1-1; D is ambiguous. Germline V gene lookup returns CDR1 MGHRA and CDR2 YSYEKL. The CDR3 contains 12 residues. Deletions cut 1 base from V and 7 bases from J, with 7 bases between. For the CDR3, the DNA is TGCGCCAGCAGCCAAGGAGCGGGTGAAGCTTTCTTT. Protein product: CASSQGAGEAFF.

The chain joins TRBV7-9 to TRBJ2-1; 11 positions agree with TRBD2. This CDR3 contains 16 residues. Germline V gene sequence: CDR1 SEHNR, CDR2 FQNEAQ (reference sequence). Unmatched junction bases numbered 9, after V lost 5 bases and J lost 6 bases. CDR3 sequence reads: CASSPSGLAVSNEQFF. The CDR3 DNA reads TGTGCCAGCAGCCCGTCGGGACTAGCGGTTTCCAATGAGCAGTTCTTC.

This chain connects TRBV6-5 to TRBJ2-6; D gene unclear. Germline-derived CDR1 and CDR2 are MNHEY and SVGAGI. Trimming pared 5 bases from V and 4 bases from J, leaving 6 bases between. This CDR3 has 13 amino acids. The CDR3 sequence: CASSASGANVLTF. The CDR3, as DNA: TGTGCCAGCAGTGCGAGCGGGGCCAACGTCCTGACTTTC.